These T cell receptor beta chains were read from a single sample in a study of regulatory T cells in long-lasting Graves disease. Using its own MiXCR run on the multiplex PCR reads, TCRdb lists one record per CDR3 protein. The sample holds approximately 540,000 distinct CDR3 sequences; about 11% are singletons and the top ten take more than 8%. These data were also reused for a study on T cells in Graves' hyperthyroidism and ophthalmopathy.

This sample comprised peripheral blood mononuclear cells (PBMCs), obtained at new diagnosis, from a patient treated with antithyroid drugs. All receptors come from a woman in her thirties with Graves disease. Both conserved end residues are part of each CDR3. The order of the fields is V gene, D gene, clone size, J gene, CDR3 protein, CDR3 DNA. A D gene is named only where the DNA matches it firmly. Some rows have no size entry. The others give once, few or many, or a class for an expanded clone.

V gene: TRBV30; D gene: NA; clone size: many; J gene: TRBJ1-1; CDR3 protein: CAWRGDNMNTEAFF; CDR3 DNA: TGTGCCTGGAGGGGGGACAACATGAACACTGAAGCTTTCTTT
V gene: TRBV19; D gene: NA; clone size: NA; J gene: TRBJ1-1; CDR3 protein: CASSKQIFDTEAFF; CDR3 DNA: TGTGCCAGTAGCAAACAGATTTTCGACACTGAAGCTTTCTTT
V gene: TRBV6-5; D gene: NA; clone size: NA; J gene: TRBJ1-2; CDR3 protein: CASSSPGSGDTF; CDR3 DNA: TGTGCCAGCAGTTCCCCGGGGTCAGGCGACACCTTC
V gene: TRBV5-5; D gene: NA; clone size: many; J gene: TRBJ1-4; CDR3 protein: CASSPSGVGGEKLFF; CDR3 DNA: TGTGCCAGCAGCCCCTCGGGTGTTGGTGGTGAAAAACTGTTTTTT
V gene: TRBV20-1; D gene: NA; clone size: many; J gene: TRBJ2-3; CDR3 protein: CSAPDRGTRTDTQYF; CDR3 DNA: TGCAGTGCTCCCGACCGCGGTACTCGCACAGATACGCAGTATTTT
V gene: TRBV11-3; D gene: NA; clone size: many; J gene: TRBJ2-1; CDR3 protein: CASSLDLWQGGYNEQFF; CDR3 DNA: TGTGCCAGCAGCTTAGATCTCTGGCAGGGGGGATACAATGAGCAGTTCTTC
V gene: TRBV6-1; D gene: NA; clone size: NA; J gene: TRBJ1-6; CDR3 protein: CADNVRDNSPLHF; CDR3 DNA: TGTGCCGATAACGTCAGGGATAATTCACCCCTCCACTTT
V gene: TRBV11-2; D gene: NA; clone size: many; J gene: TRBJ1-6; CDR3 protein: CASSLDQGGPLDSPLHF; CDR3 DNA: TGTGCCAGCAGCTTAGATCAGGGCGGCCCCCTGGATTCACCCCTCCACTTT
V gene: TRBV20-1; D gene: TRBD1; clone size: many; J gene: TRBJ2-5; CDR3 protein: CSARDWDRDQETQYF; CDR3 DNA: TGCAGTGCTAGAGATTGGGACAGGGACCAAGAGACCCAGTACTTC
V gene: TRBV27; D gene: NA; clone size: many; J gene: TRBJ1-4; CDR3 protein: CASSLSGAFRGWEKLFF; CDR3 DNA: TGTGCCAGCAGTTTATCAGGGGCTTTCAGGGGCTGGGAAAAACTGTTTTTT
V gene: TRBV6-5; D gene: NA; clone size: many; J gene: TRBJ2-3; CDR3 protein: CASSYSGAKYSSTDTQYF; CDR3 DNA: TGTGCCAGCAGTTACTCCGGGGCCAAATACTCTAGCACAGATACGCAGTATTTT
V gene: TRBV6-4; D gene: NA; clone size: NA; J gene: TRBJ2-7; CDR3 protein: CASQTGDEQYF; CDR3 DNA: TGTGCCAGCCAAACAGGTGACGAGCAGTACTTC
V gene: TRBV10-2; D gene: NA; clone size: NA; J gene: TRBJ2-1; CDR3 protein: CASFLNEQFF; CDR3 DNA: TGCGCCAGCTTCTTGAATGAGCAGTTCTTC
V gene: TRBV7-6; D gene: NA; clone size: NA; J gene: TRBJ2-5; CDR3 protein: CASSTVADNKETQYF; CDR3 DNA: TGTGCCAGCAGCACAGTGGCAGACAACAAAGAGACCCAGTACTTC
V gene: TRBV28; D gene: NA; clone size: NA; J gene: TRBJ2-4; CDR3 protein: CASSIGGGPNIQYF; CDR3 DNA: TGTGCCAGCAGTATAGGGGGGGGTCCGAACATTCAGTACTTC
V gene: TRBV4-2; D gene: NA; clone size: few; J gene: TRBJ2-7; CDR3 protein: CASSQDLRGYEQYF; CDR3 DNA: TGTGCCAGCAGCCAAGATCTTAGGGGGTACGAGCAGTACTTC
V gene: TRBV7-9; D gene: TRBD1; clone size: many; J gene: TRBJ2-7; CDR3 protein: CASSETGTGAYEQYF; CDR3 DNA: TGTGCCAGCAGCGAGACCGGGACAGGGGCCTACGAGCAGTACTTC
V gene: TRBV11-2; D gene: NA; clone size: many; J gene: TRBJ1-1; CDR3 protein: CASSLAVQGSAFF; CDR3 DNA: TGTGCCAGCAGCTTAGCCGTACAGGGATCGGCTTTCTTT
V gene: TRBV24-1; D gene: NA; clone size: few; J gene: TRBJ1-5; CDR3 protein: CATIRPANQPQHF; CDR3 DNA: TGTGCCACCATTCGGCCGGCTAATCAGCCCCAGCATTTT
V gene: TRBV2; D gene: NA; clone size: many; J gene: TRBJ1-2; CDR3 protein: CASSKKWDPSYGYTF; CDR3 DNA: TGTGCCAGCAGTAAGAAGTGGGACCCTTCCTATGGCTACACCTTC
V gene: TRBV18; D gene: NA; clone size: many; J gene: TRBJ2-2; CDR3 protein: CASSPPGILAGELFF; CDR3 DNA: TGTGCCAGCTCACCTCCCGGGATCTTGGCCGGGGAGCTGTTTTTT
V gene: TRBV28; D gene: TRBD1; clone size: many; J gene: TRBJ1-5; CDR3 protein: CASSPGGIQPQHF; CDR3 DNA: TGTGCCAGCAGTCCAGGGGGAATTCAGCCCCAGCATTTT
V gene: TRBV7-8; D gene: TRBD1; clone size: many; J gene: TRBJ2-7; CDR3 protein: CASSLTVLLTGGEQYF; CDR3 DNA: TGTGCCAGCAGCCTCACAGTCCTTCTAACAGGGGGCGAGCAGTACTTC
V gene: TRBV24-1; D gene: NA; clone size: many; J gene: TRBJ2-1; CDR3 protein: CATSRGGWPYNEQFF; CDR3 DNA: TGTGCCACCAGTCGTGGCGGGTGGCCGTACAATGAGCAGTTCTTC
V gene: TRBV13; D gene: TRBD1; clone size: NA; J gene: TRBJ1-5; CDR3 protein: CASSLGRGRADQPQHF; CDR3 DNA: TGTGCCAGCAGCTTAGGCAGGGGGCGGGCAGATCAGCCCCAGCATTTT
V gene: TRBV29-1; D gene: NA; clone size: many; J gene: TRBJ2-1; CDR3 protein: CSVEKPPSSYNEQFF; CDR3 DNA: TGCAGCGTTGAAAAACCCCCAAGCTCCTACAATGAGCAGTTCTTC
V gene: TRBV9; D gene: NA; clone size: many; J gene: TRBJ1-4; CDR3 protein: CASSALGGGIGEKLFF; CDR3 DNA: TGTGCCAGCAGCGCACTAGGTGGAGGAATCGGCGAAAAACTGTTTTTT
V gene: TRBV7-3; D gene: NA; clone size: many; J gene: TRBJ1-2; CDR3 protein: CASSLTAGYGYTF; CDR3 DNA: TGTGCCAGCAGCTTAACTGCGGGATATGGCTACACCTTC
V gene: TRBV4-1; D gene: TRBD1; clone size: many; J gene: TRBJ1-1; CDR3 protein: CASSQGAGGRGTEAFF; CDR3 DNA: TGCGCCAGCAGCCAAGGGGCAGGGGGCAGAGGGACTGAAGCTTTCTTT
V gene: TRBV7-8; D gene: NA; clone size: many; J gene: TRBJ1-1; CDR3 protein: CASSSGVYAEAFF; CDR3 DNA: TGTGCCAGCAGCTCAGGGGTTTACGCTGAAGCTTTCTTT
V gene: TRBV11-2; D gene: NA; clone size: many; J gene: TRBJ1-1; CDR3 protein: CASSLREGDTEAFF; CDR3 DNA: TGTGCCAGCAGCCTCAGGGAGGGGGACACTGAAGCTTTCTTT
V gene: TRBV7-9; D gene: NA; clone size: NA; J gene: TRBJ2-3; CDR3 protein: CASSATRKSTDTQYF; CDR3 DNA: TGTGCCAGCAGCGCGACTAGGAAAAGCACAGATACGCAGTATTTT
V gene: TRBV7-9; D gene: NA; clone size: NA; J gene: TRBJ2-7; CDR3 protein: CASSLFTVGEQYF; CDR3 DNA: TGTGCCAGCAGCTTATTTACAGTCGGCGAGCAGTACTTC
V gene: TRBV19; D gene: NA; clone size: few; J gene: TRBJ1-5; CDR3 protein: CASRMTGSINQPQHF; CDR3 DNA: TGTGCCAGTAGGATGACAGGAAGCATCAATCAGCCCCAGCATTTT
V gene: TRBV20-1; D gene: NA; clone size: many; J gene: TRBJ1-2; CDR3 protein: CSASPRGTNYGYTF; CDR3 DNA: TGCAGTGCTAGTCCCCGGGGCACTAACTATGGCTACACCTTC
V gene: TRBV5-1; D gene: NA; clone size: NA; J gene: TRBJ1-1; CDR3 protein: CASSTDPGSTEAFF; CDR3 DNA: TGCGCCAGCAGCACCGACCCCGGCAGCACTGAAGCTTTCTTT
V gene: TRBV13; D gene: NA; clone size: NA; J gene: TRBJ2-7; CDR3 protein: CASSLGDRLSSYEQYF; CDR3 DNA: TGTGCCAGCAGCTTAGGGGACAGACTTAGCTCCTACGAGCAGTACTTC
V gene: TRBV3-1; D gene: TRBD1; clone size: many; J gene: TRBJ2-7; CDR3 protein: CASSQSGTGGDEQYF; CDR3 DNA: TGTGCCAGCAGCCAGTCCGGGACAGGGGGCGACGAGCAGTACTTC
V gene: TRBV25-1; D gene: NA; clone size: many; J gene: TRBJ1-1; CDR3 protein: CASSELSGTEAFF; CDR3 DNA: TGTGCCAGCAGCGAACTCAGTGGGACTGAAGCTTTCTTT
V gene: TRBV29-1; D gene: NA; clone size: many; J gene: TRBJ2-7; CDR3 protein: CSVGSGYPKEQYF; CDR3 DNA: TGCAGCGTTGGAAGCGGATACCCTAAAGAGCAGTACTTC
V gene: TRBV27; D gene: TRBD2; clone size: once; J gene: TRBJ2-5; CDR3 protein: CASSSYGRIAGGPGETQYF; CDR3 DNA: TGTGCCAGCAGTTCATACGGAAGAATAGCGGGAGGGCCTGGGGAGACCCAGTACTTC
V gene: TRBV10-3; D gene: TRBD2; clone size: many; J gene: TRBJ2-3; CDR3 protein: CAISSPLAGDTQYF; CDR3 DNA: TGTGCCATCAGTTCCCCCTTAGCGGGAGATACGCAGTATTTT
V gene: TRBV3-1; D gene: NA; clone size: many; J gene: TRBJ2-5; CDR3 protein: CASNQGETQYF; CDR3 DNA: TGTGCCAGCAACCAGGGAGAGACCCAGTACTTC
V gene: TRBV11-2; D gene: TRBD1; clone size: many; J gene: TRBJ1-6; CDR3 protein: CASSRDRGGSPLHF; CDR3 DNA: TGTGCCAGCAGCCGGGACAGGGGCGGGTCACCCCTCCACTTT
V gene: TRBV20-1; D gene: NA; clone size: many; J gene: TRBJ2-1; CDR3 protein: CSARVGVSSYNEQFF; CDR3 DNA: TGCAGTGCTAGAGTCGGGGTGAGCTCCTACAATGAGCAGTTCTTC
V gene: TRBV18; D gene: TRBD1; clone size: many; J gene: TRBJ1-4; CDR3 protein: CASSRTGGEKLFF; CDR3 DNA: TGCGCCAGCAGCCGGACAGGGGGCGAAAAACTGTTTTTT
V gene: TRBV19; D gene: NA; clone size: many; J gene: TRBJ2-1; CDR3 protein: CASSRQNYNEQFF; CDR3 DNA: TGTGCCAGTAGTCGGCAGAATTACAATGAGCAGTTCTTC